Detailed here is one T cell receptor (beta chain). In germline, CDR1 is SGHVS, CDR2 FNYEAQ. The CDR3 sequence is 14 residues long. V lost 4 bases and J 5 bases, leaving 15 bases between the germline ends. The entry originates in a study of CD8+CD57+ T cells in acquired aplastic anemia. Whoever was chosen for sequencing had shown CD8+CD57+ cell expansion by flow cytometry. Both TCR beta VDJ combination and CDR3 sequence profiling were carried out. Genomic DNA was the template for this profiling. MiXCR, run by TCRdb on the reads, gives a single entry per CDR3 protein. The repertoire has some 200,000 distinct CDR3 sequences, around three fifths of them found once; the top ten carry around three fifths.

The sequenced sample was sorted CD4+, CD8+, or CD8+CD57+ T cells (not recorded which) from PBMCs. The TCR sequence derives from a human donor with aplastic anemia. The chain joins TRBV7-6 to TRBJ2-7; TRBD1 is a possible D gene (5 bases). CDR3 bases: TGTGCCAGCAGCTCCTCCCGACAGCACCACGAGCAGTACTTC. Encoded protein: CASSSSRQHHEQYF.